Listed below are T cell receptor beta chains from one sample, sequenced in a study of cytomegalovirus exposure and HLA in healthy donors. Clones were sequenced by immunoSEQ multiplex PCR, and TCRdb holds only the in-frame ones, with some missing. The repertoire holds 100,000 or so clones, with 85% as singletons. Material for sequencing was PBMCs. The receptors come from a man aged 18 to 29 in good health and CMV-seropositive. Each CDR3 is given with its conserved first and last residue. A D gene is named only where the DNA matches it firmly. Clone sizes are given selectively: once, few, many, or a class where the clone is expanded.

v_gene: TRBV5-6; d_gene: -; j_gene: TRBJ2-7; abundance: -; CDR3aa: CASSLDDSEQYF; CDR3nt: TGTGCCAGCAGCTTGGACGACAGCGAGCAGTACTTC
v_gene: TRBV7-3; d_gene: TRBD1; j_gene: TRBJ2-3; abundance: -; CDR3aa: CASSSTTGGSGTDTQYF; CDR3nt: TGTGCCAGCAGCTCCACGACAGGGGGCTCTGGCACAGATACGCAGTATTTT
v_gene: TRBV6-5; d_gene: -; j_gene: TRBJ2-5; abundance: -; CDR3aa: CASSGWEEETQYF; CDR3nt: TGTGCCAGCAGTGGGTGGGAGGAAGAGACCCAGTACTTC
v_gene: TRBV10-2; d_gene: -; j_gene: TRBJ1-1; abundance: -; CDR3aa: CASSVEEGLSDTEAFF; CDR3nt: TGCGCCAGCAGTGTAGAGGAGGGACTCTCGGACACTGAAGCTTTCTTT
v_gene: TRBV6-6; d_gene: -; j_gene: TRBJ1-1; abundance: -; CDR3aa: CASSRQLNTEAFF; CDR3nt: TGTGCCAGCAGCCGACAGCTTAACACTGAAGCTTTCTTT
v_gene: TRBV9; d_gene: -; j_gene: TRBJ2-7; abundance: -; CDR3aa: CASSVGGGVYEQYF; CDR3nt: TGTGCCAGCAGCGTAGGAGGGGGAGTGTACGAGCAGTACTTC
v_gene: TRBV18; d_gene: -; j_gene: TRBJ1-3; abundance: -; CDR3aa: CASSPGIGTGTGNTIYF; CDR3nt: TGTGCCAGCTCACCGGGGATCGGAACAGGGACGGGAAACACCATATATTTT
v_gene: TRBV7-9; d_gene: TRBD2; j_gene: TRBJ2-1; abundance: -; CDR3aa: CASSLEREGHEQFF; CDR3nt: TGTGCCAGCAGCTTAGAGCGGGAGGGCCATGAGCAGTTCTTC
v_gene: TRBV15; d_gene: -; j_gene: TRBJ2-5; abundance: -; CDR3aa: CATNGPPQYF; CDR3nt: TGTGCCACCAATGGCCCCCCCCAGTACTTC
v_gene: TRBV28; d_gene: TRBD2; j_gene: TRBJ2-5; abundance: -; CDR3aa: CASSVTPSSGRPHQETQYF; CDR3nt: TGTGCCAGCAGTGTTACTCCATCTAGCGGGAGGCCACACCAAGAGACCCAGTACTTC
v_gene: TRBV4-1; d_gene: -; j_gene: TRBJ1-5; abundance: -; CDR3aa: CASSQDPGSLNQPQHF; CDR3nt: TGCGCCAGCAGCCAAGACCCAGGATCGCTAAATCAGCCCCAGCATTTT
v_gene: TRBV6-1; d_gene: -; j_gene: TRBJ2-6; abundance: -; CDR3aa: CASSIDSSGANVLTF; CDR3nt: TGTGCCAGCAGTATTGACAGTTCTGGGGCCAACGTCCTGACTTTC
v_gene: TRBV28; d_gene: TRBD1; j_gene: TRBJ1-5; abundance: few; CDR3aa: CASSPTKGAGSYSNQPQHF; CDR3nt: TGTGCCAGCAGCCCCACGAAGGGGGCTGGATCATATAGCAATCAGCCCCAGCATTTT
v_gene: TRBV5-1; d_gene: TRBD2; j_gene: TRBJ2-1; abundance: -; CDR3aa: CASSLDLAGGNEQFF; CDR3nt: TGCGCCAGCAGCTTGGATCTAGCGGGAGGCAATGAGCAGTTCTTC
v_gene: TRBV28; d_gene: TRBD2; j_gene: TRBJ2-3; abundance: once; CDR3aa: CASSLAGGFSTDTQYF; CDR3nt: TGTGCCAGCAGTTTAGCCGGGGGGTTTAGCACAGATACGCAGTATTTT
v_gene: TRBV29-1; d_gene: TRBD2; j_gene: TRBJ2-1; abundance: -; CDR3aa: CSVPRIPGLAGEDEQFF; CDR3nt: TGCAGCGTCCCCAGAATCCCTGGGCTAGCGGGAGAAGATGAGCAGTTCTTC